The 32 T cell receptor beta chains below come from one sample, sequenced in a study of vaccination and CD4 T cells after COVID-19. Their specific antigens are unknown. Treatment described: roughly ten-day PBMC culture with coronavirus spike peptide pools or control peptides (ViraFEST assay). The Oncomine TCR Beta short-read assay was applied to DNA of cultured CD4+ T cells. Each CDR3 protein gets one entry after TCRdb re-called the PCR reads with MiXCR. The top ten hold around 29% of the sample, which has 10,000 to 15,000 distinct CDR3 sequences, about 76% seen once. The sample taken for sequencing was CD4+ T cells from blood, cultured in vitro. These receptors all stem from a human donor who had recovered from COVID-19.

V and J are TRBV2 and TRBJ1-4; 9 nucleotides line up with TRBD1. This CDR3 comprises 15 residues. Germline CDR1 SNHLY, CDR2 FYNNEI. Trimming removed 5 bases from V and 10 bases from J; junction bases left unmatched: 11. The CDR3 DNA reads TGTGCCAGCAGTCGGGGACAGGGTTCGGTGGGAAAACTGTTTTTT. This gives the protein CASSRGQGSVGKLFF.

This clonotype was seen only a few times. The chain uses TRBV20-1 and TRBJ1-2; D is possibly TRBD1 (5 bases). The CDR3 is made up of 12 amino acids. Germline V gene sequence: CDR1 DFQATT, CDR2 SNEGSKA (reference sequence). V lost 7 bases, J lost 6 bases, and 15 bases lay in between. The CDR3 DNA reads TGCAGTGTGGGCAGGGCTCGGGATGGCTACACCTTC. It yields the protein CSVGRARDGYTF.

V and J are TRBV20-1 and TRBJ1-6; 7 bases align to TRBD1. Trimming removed 5 bases from V and 3 bases from J; junction bases left unmatched: 7. CDR3 length equals 15 residues. The V gene's germline CDR1 is DFQATT and CDR2 SNEGSKA (reference sequence). The CDR3 loop reads CSAVDRSGYNSPLHF. The CDR3, as DNA: TGCAGTGCTGTGGACAGGTCGGGCTATAATTCACCCCTCCACTTT.

The genes are TRBV7-2 and TRBJ2-6; 9 nucleotides match TRBD1. J lost 0 bases, V lost 5 bases, and 8 bases had no gene match. The length of the CDR3 is 18 residues. Germline CDR1 SGHTA, CDR2 FQGNSA. CDR3 DNA: TGTGCCAGCAGCGAACCGGGACAGGGCTCCTCTGGGGCCAACGTCCTGACTTTC. Protein sequence: CASSEPGQGSSGANVLTF.

This chain links TRBV20-1 with TRBJ2-5, with D uncertain. V shed 4 bases and J shed 5 bases, with 11 bases lying between them. Germline V CDR1 and CDR2: DFQATT, SNEGSKA (reference sequence). This CDR3 has 12 residues. As DNA, the CDR3 is TGCAGTGCTATCCCGAAGTTGGAGACCCAGTACTTC. Its translation is CSAIPKLETQYF.

This chain connects TRBV20-1 to TRBJ2-5; 8 nucleotides match TRBD2. Trimming took 6 bases from V and 5 from J; bases not matched to a gene: 8. Germline CDR1 DFQATT, CDR2 SNEGSKA (reference sequence). This CDR3 has 13 amino acids. The CDR3 region is CSAGGGTWETQYF. Here the CDR3 DNA reads TGCAGTGCCGGCGGGGGGACGTGGGAGACCCAGTACTTC.

The chain employs TRBV12-3 or TRBV12-4 and TRBJ1-2, with D unresolved. The V end was cut by 0 bases, the J end by 2 bases, with 7 bases between. The CDR3 sequence is 14 residues long. CDR3 bases: TGTGCCAGCAGTTTAGCGCTACCGAACTATGGCTACACCTTC. It encodes CASSLALPNYGYTF.

The rearrangement joins TRBV6-1 to TRBJ2-5, with TRBD1 matching over 7 bases. Trimming at V came to 5 bases and at J to 4 bases, leaving 7 bases not matched to a gene. Germline V lookup: CDR1 MNHNS, CDR2 SASEGT. The CDR3 covers 14 residues. The CDR3 sequence: CASSRDSSRETQYF. In DNA, the CDR3 is TGTGCCAGCAGTAGGGACAGCTCTCGAGAGACCCAGTACTTC.

The J gene is TRBJ2-5, the V gene TRBV14; no reliable D call. V lost 1 base to trimming and J lost 3 bases, with 9 bases between them. From germline, CDR1 is SGHDN and CDR2 FVKESK. CDR3 length: 14 amino acids. The CDR3 DNA reads TGTGCCAGCAGCCAAGTCCGCAGAGAAGAGACCCAGTACTTC. Translating gives CASSQVRREETQYF.

The chain joins TRBV6-1 to TRBJ2-7, with D possibly matching TRBD2 (6 bases). The CDR3 is made up of 15 amino acids. Germline V CDR1 and CDR2: MNHNS, SASEGT. Between the trimmed V and J ends, which lost 3 bases and 1 base, there was a span of 13 bases. CDR3 coding DNA: TGTGCCAGCAGTGACGCGGGTGGGAGGTCCTACGAGCAGTACTTC. It codes for CASSDAGGRSYEQYF.

The chain employs TRBV5-4 and TRBJ2-5; 8 bases match TRBD1. The V gene end was trimmed by 4 bases and the J gene end by 1 base; junction bases not matched to a gene: 6. CDR1 SGHNT and CDR2 YYREEE come from the germline V gene (reference sequence). The CDR3 contains 15 residues. CDR3 region: CASSRTGTTQETQYF. For the CDR3, the DNA is TGTGCCAGCAGCCGGACAGGGACAACCCAAGAGACCCAGTACTTC.

The genes are TRBV7-6 and TRBJ1-3, with D uncertain. The CDR3 covers 15 residues. Deletions cut 2 bases from V and 4 bases from J, with 12 bases between. CDR1 is SGHVS and CDR2 is FNYEAQ in the germline V gene. The CDR3, as DNA: TGTGCCAGCAGCTTAAAACCCCCCGTGGGAAACACCATATATTTT. Amino acids: CASSLKPPVGNTIYF.

The chain is built from TRBV28 and TRBJ1-2, with TRBD1 identical over 8 bases. The CDR3 is 14 amino acids. V gave up 5 bases and J gave up 4 bases; unmatched junction bases: 6. Germline-derived CDR1 and CDR2 are MDHEN and SYDVKM. The CDR3 here is CASSAGGLLYGYTF. The CDR3 region has the DNA TGTGCCAGCAGTGCAGGGGGCCTCCTCTATGGCTACACCTTC.

Here the CDR3 reads CASRTTGTTYGYTF. The CDR3 coding sequence is TGTGCCAGCAGAACGACCGGGACAACCTATGGCTACACCTTC. The chain links TRBV28 to TRBJ1-2; D is perhaps TRBD1 (6 bases). Deletions cut 6 bases from V and 4 bases from J, with 15 bases between. Germline loops: CDR1 MDHEN, CDR2 SYDVKM. The CDR3 covers 14 residues.

The V gene is TRBV19, the J gene TRBJ1-5; no clear D. The CDR3 runs 13 residues. CDR1 LNHDA and CDR2 SQIVND come from the germline V gene (reference sequence). The V end was cut by 3 bases, the J end by 7 bases, with 10 bases between. This CDR3 reads CASSMRLQQPQHF. The CDR3 nucleotides are TGTGCCAGTAGTATGAGACTGCAGCAGCCCCAGCATTTT.

This sequence joins TRBV6-5 and TRBJ2-1, with D possibly being TRBD1 or TRBD2 (5 bases each). The CDR3 length is 15 residues. Per germline, CDR1 MNHEY and CDR2 SVGAGI. The V and J ends lost 4 bases and 9 bases respectively, with 19 bases between them. The CDR3 spells CASSSESTSRGEQFF. The CDR3, as DNA: TGTGCCAGCAGTTCCGAATCGACTTCGAGGGGTGAGCAGTTCTTC.

The chain employs TRBV20-1 and TRBJ1-2, with D possibly being TRBD1 (5 bases). This CDR3 is built from 14 residues. The germline CDR1 and CDR2 sequences are DFQATT and SNEGSKA (reference sequence). Trimming shortened V by 6 bases and J by 7 bases, and 21 bases separated the two germline ends. CDR3 nucleotides: TGCAGTGCCACTGGGGCGGCCCCCTCGTTTGGCTACACCTTC. This encodes CSATGAAPSFGYTF.

The gene calls are TRBV5-1 and TRBJ1-1; D is possibly TRBD1 (5 bases). Germline V gene sequence: CDR1 SGHRS, CDR2 YFSETQ. Deletions cut 2 bases from V and 5 bases from J, with 22 bases between. There are 17 residues in the CDR3. The CDR3 bases are TGCGCCAGCAGCTTCTATCGGGCGAACCCCGAGGGGACTGAAGCTTTCTTT. Its protein product is CASSFYRANPEGTEAFF.

The chain recombines TRBV19 with TRBJ2-5, with TRBD2 identical over 13 bases. V lost 5 bases and J lost 5; bases outside the gene matches: 5. The CDR3 consists of 15 residues. Germline CDR1 and CDR2: LNHDA and SQIVND (reference sequence). The CDR3: CASSPGTSGKETQYF. CDR3 nucleotide sequence: TGTGCCAGTAGTCCCGGGACTAGCGGGAAGGAGACCCAGTACTTC.

This clonotype is large by share. This chain connects TRBV20-1 to TRBJ1-3, with D perhaps matching TRBD1 (5 bases). The CDR3 runs 12 residues. Germline V gives CDR1 DFQATT, CDR2 SNEGSKA (reference sequence). Trimming removed 3 bases from V and 4 bases from J, with 7 bases in between. DNA for the CDR3: TGCAGTGCTAGTAGACAGGGAAACACCATATATTTT. Translated: CSASRQGNTIYF.

The V gene is TRBV6-5, the J gene TRBJ2-7, with D perhaps TRBD1 (5 bases). CDR1 and CDR2 from the germline V gene are MNHEY and SVGAGI. Trimming stripped 4 bases from V and 1 base from J, with 14 bases between. There are 15 residues in the CDR3. DNA of the CDR3: TGTGCCAGCAGTTCCATGGTAAGGGGATCCTACGAGCAGTACTTC. Its protein is CASSSMVRGSYEQYF.

About this clonotype itself: The junction shows a germline mismatch at one end, possibly a read error. The chain uses TRBV7-2 and TRBJ2-7; 8 bases are shared with TRBD2. The CDR3 consists of 14 residues. Germline V lookup: CDR1 SGHTA, CDR2 FQGNSA. The CDR3 loop is CASSLVGAGGRLDF. In DNA, the CDR3 is TGTGCCAGCAGCTTAGTAGGGGCGGGGGGCCGACTAGACTTC.

V is TRBV24-1 and J is TRBJ1-1, with 7 positions matching TRBD1. The CDR3 consists of 17 residues. Trimming took 5 bases from V and 2 from J; bases not matched to a gene: 13. Germline CDR1 reads KGHDR; CDR2 reads SFDVKD. The CDR3 region has the DNA TGTGCCACCAGTGCCGGCCCAGGGGGGTCCCTAAACACTGAAGCTTTCTTT. It encodes CATSAGPGGSLNTEAFF.

J is TRBJ1-5 and V is TRBV7-8; D unresolved. The V gene lost 5 bases and the J gene lost 4 bases, with 6 bases spanning the gap. This CDR3 is built from 12 residues. Germline lookup yields CDR1 SGHVS and CDR2 FQNEAQ. In nucleotides, the CDR3 is TGTGCCAGCAGCCACCCGAATCAGCCCCAGCATTTT. Translating gives CASSHPNQPQHF.

V is TRBV9 and J is TRBJ2-3; no reliable D call. V gave up 0 bases and J gave up 0 bases, with 14 bases separating them. CDR3 length: 17 amino acids. The germline V gene has CDR1 SGDLS and CDR2 YYNGEE. The CDR3 spells CASSVATAAASTDTQYF. CDR3 nucleotides: TGTGCCAGCAGCGTAGCTACAGCAGCAGCTAGCACAGATACGCAGTATTTT. The complete variable domain, with remaining parts taken from reference TRBV9 and TRBJ2-3, reads DSGVTQTPKHLITATGQRVTLRCSPRSGDLSVYWYQQSLDQGLQFLIQYYNGEERAKGNILERFSAQQFPDLHSELNLSSLELGDSALYFCASSVATAAASTDTQYFGPGTRLTVL.

The chain carries TRBV7-2 and TRBJ1-6, with a weak D call TRBD1 (5 bases). Per germline, CDR1 SGHTA and CDR2 FQGNSA. The CDR3 extends over 15 amino acids. V lost 5 bases and J 10 bases, leaving 18 bases between the germline ends. The CDR3 DNA reads as TGTGCCAGCAGCGCCGGTTCCCACAGGAGCTCACCCCTCCACTTT. Protein product: CASSAGSHRSSPLHF.

The gene calls are TRBV5-4 and TRBJ2-3; D is possibly TRBD2 (6 bases). This CDR3 is built from 15 residues. The germline V gene encodes CDR1 SGHNT and CDR2 YYREEE (reference sequence). Between the trimmed V and J ends, which lost 4 bases and 1 base, there was a span of 13 bases. The CDR3 is CASSRYGEGTDTQYF. The CDR3 bases are TGTGCCAGCAGCCGCTATGGGGAGGGCACAGATACGCAGTATTTT.

V is TRBV7-8 and J is TRBJ1-6, with D perhaps TRBD1 (5 bases). Trimming left V 7 bases short and J 7 bases short, with 17 bases between. This CDR3 is built from 15 residues. CDR1 is SGHVS and CDR2 is FQNEAQ in the germline V gene. The DNA for the CDR3 is TGTGCCAGCACCCCTATGGGGGGAGTCAATTCACCCCTCCACTTT. Amino acids: CASTPMGGVNSPLHF. Together with reference TRBV7-8 and TRBJ1-6, the CDR3 gives the full variable domain: GAGVSQSPRYKVAKRGQDVALRCDPISGHVSLFWYQQALGQGPEFLTYFQNEAQLDKSGLPSDRFFAERPEGSVSTLKIQRTQQEDSAVYLCASTPMGGVNSPLHFGNGTRLTVT.

The genes are TRBV30 and TRBJ2-3; 7 positions agree with TRBD1. The CDR3 is 12 amino acids. CDR1 GTSNPN and CDR2 SVGIG come from the germline V gene (reference sequence). V was pared by 8 bases and J by 2 bases, with 4 bases of the junction left unmatched. The CDR3 coding sequence is TGTGCCCGACAGGGTCCCACAGATACGCAGTATTTT. Amino acid sequence: CARQGPTDTQYF.

The genes are TRBV20-1 and TRBJ2-3; 7 bases fit TRBD2. This CDR3 is 16 amino acids long. J gave up 2 bases and V 5 bases, and 13 bases lay outside the gene matches. CDR1 is DFQATT, CDR2 SNEGSKA, per germline (reference sequence). The CDR3 nucleotides read TGCAGTGCTTCTAAAAGGGCTAGCGGATACACAGATACGCAGTATTTT. Protein: CSASKRASGYTDTQYF.

V is TRBV6-1 and J is TRBJ2-5, with 7 bases matching TRBD2. Per the germline V gene, CDR1 is MNHNS and CDR2 is SASEGT. Unmatched junction bases numbered 9, after V lost 7 bases and J lost 1 base. The CDR3 has 15 amino acids. CDR3 sequence (DNA): TGTGCCAGCATCCGGATGGGGGGGACCCAAGAGACCCAGTACTTC. Its translation: CASIRMGGTQETQYF.

The sample holds a few counts of this clonotype. The chain uses TRBV28 and TRBJ1-2; 7 bases match TRBD1. Germline CDR1 reads MDHEN; CDR2 reads SYDVKM. The CDR3 covers 11 residues. V trimming: 6 bases; J trimming: 7 bases; junction bases outside the gene matches: 2. CDR3: CASRDRVGYTF. CDR3 DNA: TGTGCCAGCAGAGACAGGGTTGGCTACACCTTC.